A selection of T cell receptor beta chains follows, all from one sample in a study of blood T cell repertoires in COVID-19. Clones were read by immunoSEQ multiplex PCR, and TCRdb kept only the in-frame ones, dropping some. The repertoire holds about 400,000 clones, with 85% to 90% as singletons. Material: peripheral blood. These receptors all come from a human donor in a cohort sampled during active COVID-19. Each CDR3 is given with its conserved first and last residue. D genes are given only for firm matches. Not every row has a clone size; where given, it reads once, few, many or a size class.

size: -; J: TRBJ1-1; D: TRBD1; V: TRBV7-6; CDR3: CASSFIPRQGAKNTEAFF; DNA: TGTGCCAGCAGCTTCATCCCTCGACAGGGGGCGAAGAACACTGAAGCTTTCTTT
size: -; J: TRBJ2-1; D: TRBD2; V: TRBV30; CDR3: CAWSRRVAGYNEQFF; DNA: TGTGCCTGGAGTAGGAGAGTAGCGGGATACAATGAGCAGTTCTTC
size: -; J: TRBJ1-2; D: TRBD1; V: TRBV5-1; CDR3: CASSALPGQGARGYTF; DNA: TGCGCCAGCAGCGCCCTCCCGGGACAGGGGGCGAGAGGCTACACCTTC
size: -; J: TRBJ2-3; D: -; V: TRBV18; CDR3: CASSPLEVDTQYF; DNA: TGTGCCAGCTCACCCCTCGAGGTAGATACGCAGTATTTT
size: -; J: TRBJ1-6; D: -; V: TRBV19; CDR3: CASSIQAQDGSPLHF; DNA: TGTGCCAGTAGTATACAGGCACAGGATGGATCACCCCTCCACTTT
size: few; J: TRBJ2-2; D: TRBD2; V: TRBV5-8; CDR3: CASSRGVRLAETNTGELFF; DNA: TGTGCCAGCAGCAGGGGCGTCAGACTAGCAGAAACGAACACCGGGGAGCTGTTTTTT
size: -; J: TRBJ2-1; D: TRBD2; V: TRBV5-1; CDR3: CASSFILAGGDEQFF; DNA: TGCGCCAGCAGCTTCATTTTAGCGGGAGGCGATGAGCAGTTCTTC
size: -; J: TRBJ2-3; D: -; V: TRBV27; CDR3: CASRRLGGTDTQYF; DNA: TGTGCCAGCAGAAGACTCGGGGGCACAGATACGCAGTATTTT
size: few; J: TRBJ1-4; D: TRBD1; V: TRBV9; CDR3: CASSVGTGSTNEKLFF; DNA: TGTGCCAGCAGCGTAGGGACAGGTTCAACTAATGAAAAACTGTTTTTT
size: -; J: TRBJ2-7; D: -; V: TRBV5-1; CDR3: CASSILGSEQYF; DNA: TGCGCCAGCAGCATACTTGGGAGCGAGCAGTACTTC
size: -; J: TRBJ2-5; D: -; V: TRBV20-1; CDR3: CSAPHEETQYF; DNA: TGCAGTGCCCCACACGAAGAGACCCAGTACTTC
size: -; J: TRBJ2-7; D: -; V: TRBV4-2; CDR3: CASSQDKMRSPEQYF; DNA: TGTGCCAGCAGCCAAGATAAGATGCGTTCTCCCGAGCAGTACTTC
size: once; J: TRBJ2-1; D: TRBD2; V: TRBV16; CDR3: CASSSFGGSSYNEQFF; DNA: TGTGCCAGCAGCTCTTTCGGGGGGAGCTCCTACAATGAGCAGTTCTTC
size: -; J: TRBJ2-3; D: TRBD2; V: TRBV19; CDR3: CASSRRGETTDTQYF; DNA: TGTGCCAGTAGTCGGCGGGGGGAAACCACAGATACGCAGTATTTT
size: -; J: TRBJ1-1; D: -; V: TRBV7-3; CDR3: CASSLTFTGSNTEAFF; DNA: TGTGCCAGCAGCTTGACCTTTACAGGGAGTAACACTGAAGCTTTCTTT
size: -; J: TRBJ1-2; D: -; V: TRBV4-2; CDR3: CASTPIRTKYGYTF; DNA: TGTGCCAGCACCCCTATAAGGACAAAATATGGCTACACCTTC
size: -; J: TRBJ2-1; D: TRBD2; V: TRBV7-2; CDR3: CASSLASGNNEQFF; DNA: TGTGCCAGCAGCTTGGCTAGCGGTAACAATGAGCAGTTCTTC
size: -; J: TRBJ2-5; D: TRBD2; V: TRBV7-3; CDR3: CASSPGSSGKRGETQYF; DNA: TGTGCCAGCAGCCCGGGGTCTAGCGGGAAACGTGGAGAGACCCAGTACTTC
size: -; J: TRBJ2-1; D: -; V: TRBV2; CDR3: CASSRTLLLNEQFF; DNA: TGTGCCAGCAGTCGGACTCTTCTACTCAATGAGCAGTTCTTC
size: -; J: TRBJ2-1; D: TRBD1; V: TRBV19; CDR3: CASSMGQARNEQFF; DNA: TGTGCCAGTAGTATGGGACAGGCTAGGAATGAGCAGTTCTTC
size: -; J: TRBJ2-3; D: TRBD2; V: TRBV5-6; CDR3: CASTYGTSGRLDTQYF; DNA: TGTGCCAGCACCTACGGGACTAGCGGGAGATTAGATACGCAGTATTTT
size: -; J: TRBJ1-1; D: TRBD1; V: TRBV9; CDR3: CASSVNRGTEAFF; DNA: TGTGCCAGCAGCGTTAACAGGGGTACTGAAGCTTTCTTT
size: -; J: TRBJ2-3; D: TRBD2; V: TRBV4-2; CDR3: CASSQDPGGWSDTQYF; DNA: TGTGCCAGCAGCCAAGATCCGGGGGGATGGTCAGATACGCAGTATTTT
size: -; J: TRBJ2-1; D: -; V: TRBV5-1; CDR3: CASSLGGYEQFF; DNA: TGCGCCAGCAGCTTGGGGGGCTATGAGCAGTTCTTC
size: -; J: TRBJ2-4; D: TRBD2; V: TRBV3-1/TRBV3-2; CDR3: CASSDGTSGGIWF; DNA: TGTGCCAGCAGCGATGGGACTAGCGGGGGGATTTGGTTC
size: -; J: TRBJ2-2; D: TRBD2; V: TRBV27; CDR3: CASSLLAGTGELFF; DNA: TGTGCCAGCAGTTTATTAGCGGGAACCGGGGAGCTGTTTTTT
size: -; J: TRBJ2-7; D: TRBD2; V: TRBV29-1; CDR3: CSVGTSEYEQYF; DNA: TGCAGCGTCGGGACTAGCGAGTACGAGCAGTACTTC
size: few; J: TRBJ2-1; D: -; V: TRBV9; CDR3: CASSPEVAYNEQFF; DNA: TGTGCCAGCAGCCCAGAGGTGGCCTACAATGAGCAGTTCTTC
size: -; J: TRBJ2-7; D: TRBD1; V: TRBV2; CDR3: CASSWDRVGEQYF; DNA: TGTGCCAGCAGCTGGGACAGAGTTGGGGAGCAGTACTTC
size: -; J: TRBJ1-5; D: TRBD1; V: TRBV19; CDR3: CASSNRDRGVFQPQHF; DNA: TGTGCCAGTAGTAACCGGGACAGGGGTGTTTTTCAGCCCCAGCATTTT
size: -; J: TRBJ2-7; D: TRBD1; V: TRBV15; CDR3: CATSRDRTGSAHEQYF; DNA: TGTGCCACCAGCAGAGATAGGACAGGGAGCGCCCACGAGCAGTACTTC
size: few; J: TRBJ2-7; D: TRBD1; V: TRBV11-2; CDR3: CASSLVTGATYEQYF; DNA: TGTGCCAGCAGCTTGGTGACAGGGGCGACCTACGAGCAGTACTTC
size: -; J: TRBJ1-6; D: -; V: TRBV21-1; CDR3: CASSMRRISSYNSPLHF; DNA: TGTGCCAGCAGCATGCGGAGAATTAGCTCCTATAATTCACCCCTCCACTTT
size: -; J: TRBJ2-5; D: -; V: TRBV5-8; CDR3: CASSYGSQETQYF; DNA: TGTGCCAGCAGCTACGGGAGTCAAGAGACCCAGTACTTC
size: -; J: TRBJ2-5; D: TRBD2; V: TRBV27; CDR3: CASSPILSGLAGVKTQYF; DNA: TGTGCCAGCAGTCCGATATTATCGGGACTAGCGGGGGTGAAGACCCAGTACTTC
size: -; J: TRBJ2-4; D: TRBD2; V: TRBV6-2/TRBV6-3; CDR3: CASSYASGRASAKNIQYF; DNA: TGTGCCAGCAGTTACGCTAGCGGGAGGGCCTCGGCCAAAAACATTCAGTACTTC
size: -; J: TRBJ2-2; D: -; V: TRBV7-2; CDR3: CASSLRRGRTGELFF; DNA: TGTGCCAGCAGCTTACGGCGTGGGAGAACCGGGGAGCTGTTTTTT